A selection of T cell receptor beta chains follows, all from one sample in a study of graft-versus-host responses after intestinal transplantation. These receptors' targets are unknown. Only in-frame clones appear in the TCRdb table, and some are missing; sequencing was by immunoSEQ multiplex PCR. The repertoire holds more than 90,000 clones, 90% to 95% seen once, with around 0.49% in the top ten. This specimen was unstimulated CD8+ T cells sorted from spleen or lymph node cells, taken before intestinal transplant. The source is a human donor who received an intestinal transplant. Each CDR3 is given with its conserved first and last residue. D genes are given only for firm matches. The size of a clone is reported for some rows only, either as once, few or many, or as a class for expanded clones.

TRBD2,TRBV2,TRBJ2-1,17,-,CASSEEGGLGVYNEQFF,TGTGCCAGCAGTGAAGAGGGGGGACTAGGTGTCTACAATGAGCAGTTCTTC
-,TRBV9,TRBJ1-5,15,-,CASSHEGLSNQPQHF,TGTGCCAGCAGCCACGAGGGACTCTCAAATCAGCCCCAGCATTTT
TRBD2,TRBV7-2,TRBJ2-1,13,once,CAPRGTSGNEQFF,TGTGCCCCGAGGGGGACTAGCGGCAATGAGCAGTTCTTC
TRBD1,TRBV23-1,TRBJ1-1,12,-,CASDGQDTEAFF,TGCGCCAGCGATGGACAGGATACTGAGGCTTTCTTT
-,TRBV6-5,TRBJ1-5,14,-,CASSYGAGNQPQHF,TGTGCCAGCAGTTACGGAGCAGGGAATCAGCCCCAGCATTTT
-,TRBV5-1,TRBJ2-7,13,once,CASSLGGPYEQYF,TGCGCCAGCAGCTTGGGGGGCCCCTACGAGCAGTACTTC
TRBD1,TRBV6-6,TRBJ1-1,15,-,CASKTGGGLNTEAFF,TGTGCCAGCAAAACAGGGGGGGGCCTGAACACTGAAGCTTTCTTT
-,TRBV27,TRBJ1-1,13,-,CASSLQQGTEAFF,TGTGCCAGCAGCCTCCAACAGGGCACTGAAGCTTTCTTT
TRBD2,TRBV19,TRBJ2-7,15,-,CASSIGTSGHYEQYF,TGTGCCAGTAGTATTGGGACTAGCGGGCACTACGAGCAGTACTTC
-,TRBV30,TRBJ1-1,14,-,CAWSVYLRGSEAFF,TGTGCCTGGAGTGTATATCTCCGAGGAAGTGAAGCTTTCTTT
TRBD1,TRBV7-9,TRBJ2-5,14,-,CASSFGQGAETQYF,TGTGCCAGCAGCTTCGGACAGGGGGCGGAGACCCAGTACTTC
-,TRBV25-1,TRBJ1-1,14,-,CASSRGYMNTEAFF,TGTGCCAGCAGCCGGGGGTATATGAACACTGAAGCTTTCTTT
-,TRBV19,TRBJ2-1,13,-,CASSHATANEQFF,TGTGCCAGTAGTCACGCGACTGCGAATGAGCAGTTCTTC
TRBD1,TRBV11-2,TRBJ2-7,14,-,CASSLGTGIYEQYF,TGTGCCAGCAGCTTAGGGACAGGGATCTACGAGCAGTACTTC
-,TRBV27,TRBJ1-1,13,-,CASSLSEWAEAFF,TGTGCCAGCAGTTTATCGGAGTGGGCTGAAGCTTTCTTT
-,TRBV4-3,TRBJ1-6,15,-,CASSPTRELNSPLHF,TGCGCCAGCAGCCCTACCAGGGAACTCAATTCACCCCTCCACTTT
-,TRBV4-1,TRBJ2-7,16,-,CASSQAPQGSSYEQYF,TGCGCCAGCAGCCAAGCTCCCCAGGGAAGCTCCTACGAGCAGTACTTC
TRBD2,TRBV6-5,TRBJ2-1,15,-,CASSLGLADYNEQFF,TGTGCCAGCAGCCTGGGACTAGCGGATTACAATGAGCAGTTCTTC